The entry below gives a single T cell receptor (beta chain) sequence along with its context. What it recognizes is unknown. The sample belongs to a study of cytomegalovirus exposure and HLA in healthy donors. Findings and limits, study-wide: It was found in a later analysis that first-cohort TCR clusters tended to co-occur in the 100 to 150 validation repertoires. CMV antigen specificity of a few CMV-associated chains was confirmed in vitro. It was reported that the classifier diagnosed cytomegalovirus status with high specificity and sensitivity in both the original and validation cohorts.

This CDR3 region has 14 residues. The V gene's germline CDR1 is MDHEN and CDR2 SYDVKM. Trimming removed 5 bases at V and 3 bases at J, with 13 bases between. The method was immunoSEQ multiplex PCR; TCRdb's version includes in-frame clones alone and lacks a portion of them. The table shows about 360,000 clones, with 75% to 90% occurring only once. The donors were part of the validation cohort of more than 90 subjects. That cohort was separate from the first cohort, which comprised 666 subjects. Source material: PBMCs. The chain couples TRBV28 to TRBJ1-1; tentative D call: TRBD1 (6 bases). This sequence originates from a young woman in good health and CMV-seronegative. Here the CDR3 reads CASSRYREYTEAFF. DNA for the CDR3: TGTGCCAGCAGTCGCTACAGGGAGTACACTGAAGCTTTCTTT.